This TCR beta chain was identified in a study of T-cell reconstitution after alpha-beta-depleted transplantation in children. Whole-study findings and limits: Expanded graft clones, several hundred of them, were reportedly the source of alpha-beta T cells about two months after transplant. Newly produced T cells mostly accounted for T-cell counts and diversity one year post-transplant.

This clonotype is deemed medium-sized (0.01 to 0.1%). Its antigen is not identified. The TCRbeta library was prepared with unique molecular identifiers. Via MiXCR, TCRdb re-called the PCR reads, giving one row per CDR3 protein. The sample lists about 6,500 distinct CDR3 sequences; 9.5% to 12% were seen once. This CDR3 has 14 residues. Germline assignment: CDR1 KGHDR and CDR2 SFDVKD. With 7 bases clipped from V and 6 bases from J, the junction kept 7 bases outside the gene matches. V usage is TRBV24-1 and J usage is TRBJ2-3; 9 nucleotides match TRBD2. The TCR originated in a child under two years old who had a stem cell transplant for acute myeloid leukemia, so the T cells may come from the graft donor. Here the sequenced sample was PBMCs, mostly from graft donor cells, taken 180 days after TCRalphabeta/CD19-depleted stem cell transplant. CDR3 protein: CATSPSGVPDTQYF. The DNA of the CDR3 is TGTGCCACCAGCCCTAGCGGGGTCCCGGATACGCAGTATTTT.